Sequencing of this T cell receptor beta chain was carried out in a study of blood T cell repertoires in COVID-19. The wider study: Sources were T cells, B-cell-depleted T cells, or PBMCs; the material itself was cDNA or gDNA.

Only in-frame clones appear in the TCRdb table, and some are missing; sequencing was by immunoSEQ multiplex PCR. There are 240,000 or so clones in the sample; 82% occur only once, and about 1.9% lies in the top ten. V gave up 3 bases and J gave up 0 bases, with 6 bases separating them. Germline CDR1 is SQVTM and CDR2 is ANQGSEA. The CDR3 spans 13 residues. V and J are TRBV29-1 and TRBJ1-5, with D maybe TRBD1 (5 bases). Sequencing was performed on peripheral blood. The clonotype was recovered from a woman older than 75 with acute or convalescent COVID-19. The CDR3 bases are TGCAGCGTTGAGACAGATAGCAATCAGCCCCAGCATTTT. It translates to CSVETDSNQPQHF.